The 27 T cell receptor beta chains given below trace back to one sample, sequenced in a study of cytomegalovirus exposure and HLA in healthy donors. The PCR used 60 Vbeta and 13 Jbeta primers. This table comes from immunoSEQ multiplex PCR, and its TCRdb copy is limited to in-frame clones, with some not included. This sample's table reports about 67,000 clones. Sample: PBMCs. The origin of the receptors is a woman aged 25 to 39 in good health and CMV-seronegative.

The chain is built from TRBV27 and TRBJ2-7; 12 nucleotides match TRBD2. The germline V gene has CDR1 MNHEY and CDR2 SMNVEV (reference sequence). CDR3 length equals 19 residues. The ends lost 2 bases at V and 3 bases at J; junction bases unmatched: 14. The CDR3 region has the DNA TGTGCCAGCAGTTTACAGGGGACTAGCGGGTCTCTCTGGGTCTACGAGCAGTACTTC. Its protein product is CASSLQGTSGSLWVYEQYF.

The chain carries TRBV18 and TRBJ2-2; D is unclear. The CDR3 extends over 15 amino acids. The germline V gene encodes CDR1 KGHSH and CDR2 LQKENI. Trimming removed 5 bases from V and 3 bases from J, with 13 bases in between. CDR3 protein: CASSSNLADTGELFF. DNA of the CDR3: TGTGCCAGCTCATCGAACCTTGCGGACACCGGGGAGCTGTTTTTT.

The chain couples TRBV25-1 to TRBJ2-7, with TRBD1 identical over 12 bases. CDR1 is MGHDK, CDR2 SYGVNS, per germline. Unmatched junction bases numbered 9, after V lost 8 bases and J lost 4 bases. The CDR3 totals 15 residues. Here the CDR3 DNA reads TGTGCCAGCGCCATGGGACAGGGGGCTTTGTACGAGCAGTACTTC. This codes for CASAMGQGALYEQYF.

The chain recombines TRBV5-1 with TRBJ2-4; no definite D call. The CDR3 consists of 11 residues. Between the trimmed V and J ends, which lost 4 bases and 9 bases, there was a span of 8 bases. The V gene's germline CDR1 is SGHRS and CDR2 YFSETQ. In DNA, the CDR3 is TGCGCCAGCAGCGAGAAGAGCATTCAGTACTTC. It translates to CASSEKSIQYF. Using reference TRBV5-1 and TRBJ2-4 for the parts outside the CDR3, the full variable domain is KAGVTQTPRYLIKTRGQQVTLSCSPISGHRSVSWYQQTPGQGLQFLFEYFSETQRNKGNFPGRFSGRQFSNSRSEMNVSTLELGDSALYLCASSEKSIQYFGAGTRLSVL.

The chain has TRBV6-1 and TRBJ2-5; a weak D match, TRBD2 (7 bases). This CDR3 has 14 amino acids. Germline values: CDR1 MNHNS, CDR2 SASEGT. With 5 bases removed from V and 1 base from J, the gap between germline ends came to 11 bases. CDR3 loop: CASSSGGIQETQYF. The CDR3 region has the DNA TGTGCCAGCAGTTCGGGGGGCATCCAAGAGACCCAGTACTTC.

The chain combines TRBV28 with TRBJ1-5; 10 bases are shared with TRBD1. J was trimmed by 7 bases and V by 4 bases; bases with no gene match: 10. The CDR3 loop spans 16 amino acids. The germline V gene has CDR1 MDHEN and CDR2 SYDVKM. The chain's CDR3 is CASSSPGQGKEQPQHF. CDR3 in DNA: TGTGCCAGCAGTTCTCCGGGACAGGGGAAGGAACAGCCCCAGCATTTT.

For the CDR3, the DNA is TGTGCCTGCTCTAGGTACAGGAGGGGTAAGACTGGGGCCAACGTCCTGACTTTC. This encodes CACSRYRRGKTGANVLTF. The rearrangement links TRBV30 to TRBJ2-6, with TRBD2 as a possible D gene (6 bases). V was shortened by 6 bases and J by 2 bases, with 23 bases between the two germline ends. Germline loops: CDR1 GTSNPN, CDR2 SVGIG (reference sequence). The CDR3 extends over 18 amino acids.

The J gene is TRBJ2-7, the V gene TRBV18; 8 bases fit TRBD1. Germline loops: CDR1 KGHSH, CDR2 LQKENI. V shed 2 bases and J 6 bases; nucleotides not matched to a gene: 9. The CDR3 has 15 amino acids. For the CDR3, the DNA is TGTGCCAGCTCACCAACAGCCGGGACAGGCGGCGAGCAGTACTTC. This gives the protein CASSPTAGTGGEQYF.

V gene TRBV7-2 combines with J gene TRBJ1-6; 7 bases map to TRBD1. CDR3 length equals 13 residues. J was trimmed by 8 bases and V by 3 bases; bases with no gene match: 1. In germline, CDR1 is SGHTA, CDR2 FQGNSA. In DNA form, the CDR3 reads TGTGCCAGCAGCTTCACAGGGGATTCACCCCTCCACTTT. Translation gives CASSFTGDSPLHF.

The CDR3 bases are TGTGCCAGCAGCGCCAGTGTCAATCAGCCCCAGCATTTT. Protein product: CASSASVNQPQHF. V is TRBV9 and J is TRBJ1-5; the D is unclear. Trimming took off 3 bases at V and 3 bases at J, with 7 bases between the two ends. The CDR3 runs 13 residues. Germline CDR1 is SGDLS and CDR2 is YYNGEE.

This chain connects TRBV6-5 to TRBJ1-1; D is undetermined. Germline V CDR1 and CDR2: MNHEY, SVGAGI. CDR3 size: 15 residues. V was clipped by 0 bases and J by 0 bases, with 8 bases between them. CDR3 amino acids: CASSYSTLVNTEAFF. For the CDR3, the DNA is TGTGCCAGCAGTTACTCGACACTGGTGAACACTGAAGCTTTCTTT.

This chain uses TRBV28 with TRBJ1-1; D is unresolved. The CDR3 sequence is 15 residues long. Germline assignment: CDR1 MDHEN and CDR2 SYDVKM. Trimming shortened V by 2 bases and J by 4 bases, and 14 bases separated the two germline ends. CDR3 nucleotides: TGTGCCAGCAGTTTAGGAGGGTACGAATCCACTGAAGCTTTCTTT. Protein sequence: CASSLGGYESTEAFF.

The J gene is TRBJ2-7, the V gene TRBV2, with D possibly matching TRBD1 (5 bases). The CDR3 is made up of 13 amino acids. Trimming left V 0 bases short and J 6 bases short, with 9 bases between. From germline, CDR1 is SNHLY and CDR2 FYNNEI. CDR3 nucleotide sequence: TGTGCCAGCAGTGAAGCGGGGCTTCTCGAGCAGTACTTC. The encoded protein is CASSEAGLLEQYF.

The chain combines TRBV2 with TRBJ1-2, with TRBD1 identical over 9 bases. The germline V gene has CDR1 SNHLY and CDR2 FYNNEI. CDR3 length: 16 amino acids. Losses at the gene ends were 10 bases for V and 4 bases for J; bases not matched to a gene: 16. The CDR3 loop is CATAVIKQGAGYGYTF. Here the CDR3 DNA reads TGTGCCACCGCGGTGATTAAACAGGGGGCCGGCTATGGCTACACCTTC.

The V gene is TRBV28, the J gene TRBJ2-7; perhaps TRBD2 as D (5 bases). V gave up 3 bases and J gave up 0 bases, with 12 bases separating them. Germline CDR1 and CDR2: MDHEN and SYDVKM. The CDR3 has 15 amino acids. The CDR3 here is CASSFSDLSSYEQYF. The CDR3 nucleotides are TGTGCCAGCAGTTTTAGCGACCTCAGCTCCTACGAGCAGTACTTC.

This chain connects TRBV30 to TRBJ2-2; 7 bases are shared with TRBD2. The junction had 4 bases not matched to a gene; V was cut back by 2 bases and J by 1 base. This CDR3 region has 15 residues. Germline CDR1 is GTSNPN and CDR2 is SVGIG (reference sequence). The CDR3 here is CAWSRGGGNTGELFF. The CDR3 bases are TGTGCCTGGAGTCGGGGCGGGGGGAACACCGGGGAGCTGTTTTTT.

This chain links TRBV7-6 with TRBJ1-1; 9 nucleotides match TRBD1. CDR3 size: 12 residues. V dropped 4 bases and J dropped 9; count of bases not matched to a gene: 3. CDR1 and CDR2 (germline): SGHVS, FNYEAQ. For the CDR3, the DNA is TGTGCCAGCAGCTCCAACAGGGGGCAAGCTTTCTTT. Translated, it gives CASSSNRGQAFF. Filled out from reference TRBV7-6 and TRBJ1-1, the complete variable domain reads GAGVSQSPRYKVTKRGQDVALRCDPISGHVSLYWYRQALGQGPEFLTYFNYEAQQDKSGLPNDRFSAERPEGSISTLTIQRTEQRDSAMYRCASSSNRGQAFFGQGTRLTVV.

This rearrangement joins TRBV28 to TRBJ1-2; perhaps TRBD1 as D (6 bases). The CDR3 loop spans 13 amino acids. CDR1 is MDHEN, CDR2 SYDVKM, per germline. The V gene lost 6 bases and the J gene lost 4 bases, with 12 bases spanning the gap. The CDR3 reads CASRKAGVYGYTF. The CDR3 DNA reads TGTGCCAGCAGGAAAGCAGGGGTCTATGGCTACACCTTC.

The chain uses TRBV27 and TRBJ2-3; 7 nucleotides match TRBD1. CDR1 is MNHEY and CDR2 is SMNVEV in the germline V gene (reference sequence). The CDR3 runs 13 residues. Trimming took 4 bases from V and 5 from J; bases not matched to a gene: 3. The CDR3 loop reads CASSSDRRDTQYF. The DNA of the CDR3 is TGTGCCAGCAGTTCGGACAGGCGAGATACGCAGTATTTT.

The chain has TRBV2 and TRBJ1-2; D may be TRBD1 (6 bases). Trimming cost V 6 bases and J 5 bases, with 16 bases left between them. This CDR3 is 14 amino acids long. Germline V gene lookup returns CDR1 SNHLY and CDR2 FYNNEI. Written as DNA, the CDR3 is TGTGCCAGCAGCTTGGACAGTCGAATGTATGGCTACACCTTC. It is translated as CASSLDSRMYGYTF.

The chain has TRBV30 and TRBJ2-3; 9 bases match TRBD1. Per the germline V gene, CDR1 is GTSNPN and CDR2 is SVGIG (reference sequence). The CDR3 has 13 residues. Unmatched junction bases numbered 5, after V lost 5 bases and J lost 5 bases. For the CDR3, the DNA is TGTGCCTGGGACAGGGGGAGGAGAGATACGCAGTATTTT. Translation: CAWDRGRRDTQYF.

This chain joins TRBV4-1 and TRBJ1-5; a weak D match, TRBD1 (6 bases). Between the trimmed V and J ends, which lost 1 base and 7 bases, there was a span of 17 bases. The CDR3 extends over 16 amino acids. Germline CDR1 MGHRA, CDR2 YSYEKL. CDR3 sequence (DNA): TGCGCCAGCAGCCAAGTCAGAGGGGGGGGCGGGCAGCCCCAGCATTTT. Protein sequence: CASSQVRGGGGQPQHF.

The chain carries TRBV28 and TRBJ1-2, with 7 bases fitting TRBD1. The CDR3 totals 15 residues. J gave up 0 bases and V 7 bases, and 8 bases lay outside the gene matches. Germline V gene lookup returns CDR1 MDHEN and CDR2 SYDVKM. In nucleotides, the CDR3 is TGTGCCAGCATTCCAGGGGGGACGGCTAACTATGGCTACACCTTC. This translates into CASIPGGTANYGYTF.

This CDR3 reads CSGGGDTNNQPQHF. CDR3 sequence (DNA): TGCAGCGGTGGGGGGGACACCAACAATCAGCCCCAGCATTTT. V usage is TRBV29-1 and J usage is TRBJ1-5; possible D gene TRBD1, 6 bases. The germline CDR1 and CDR2 sequences are SQVTM and ANQGSEA. V was pared by 7 bases and J by 3 bases, with 16 bases between. The CDR3 loop spans 14 amino acids.

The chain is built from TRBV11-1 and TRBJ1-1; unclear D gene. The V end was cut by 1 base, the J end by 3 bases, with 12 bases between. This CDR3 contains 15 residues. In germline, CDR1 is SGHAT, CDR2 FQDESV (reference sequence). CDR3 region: CASSLGLGRDTEAFF. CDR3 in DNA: TGTGCCAGCAGCTTAGGGTTAGGTCGGGACACTGAAGCTTTCTTT.

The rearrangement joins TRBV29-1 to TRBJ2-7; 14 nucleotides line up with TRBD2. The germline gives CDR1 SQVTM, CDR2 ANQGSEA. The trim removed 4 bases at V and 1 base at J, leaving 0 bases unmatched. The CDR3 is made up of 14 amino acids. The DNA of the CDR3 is TGCAGCGTTGGACTAGCGGGGGGGTCCTACGAGCAGTACTTC. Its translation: CSVGLAGGSYEQYF.

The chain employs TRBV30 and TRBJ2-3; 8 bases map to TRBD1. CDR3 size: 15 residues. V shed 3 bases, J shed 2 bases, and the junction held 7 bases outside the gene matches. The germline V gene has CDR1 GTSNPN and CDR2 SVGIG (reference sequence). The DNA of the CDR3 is TGTGCCTGGAGCGGGACAGGCTTACTCACAGATACGCAGTATTTT. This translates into CAWSGTGLLTDTQYF.